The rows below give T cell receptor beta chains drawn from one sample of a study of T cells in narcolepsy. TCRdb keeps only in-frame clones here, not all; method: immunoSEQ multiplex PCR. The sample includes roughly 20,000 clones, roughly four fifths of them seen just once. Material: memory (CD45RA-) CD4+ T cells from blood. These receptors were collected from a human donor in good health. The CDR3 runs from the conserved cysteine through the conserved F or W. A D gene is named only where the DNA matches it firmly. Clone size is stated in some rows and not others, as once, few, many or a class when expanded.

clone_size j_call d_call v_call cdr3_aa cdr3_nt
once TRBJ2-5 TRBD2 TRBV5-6 CASSSASGSETQYF TGTGCCAGCAGCTCGGCTAGCGGGTCGGAGACCCAGTACTTC
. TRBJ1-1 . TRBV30 CAWSVLGLGTEAFF TGTGCCTGGAGTGTACTTGGGTTGGGCACTGAAGCTTTCTTT
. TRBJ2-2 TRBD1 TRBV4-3 CASSQRTGAGGTGELFF TGCGCCAGCAGCCAAAGAACCGGGGCAGGGGGTACCGGGGAGCTGTTTTTT
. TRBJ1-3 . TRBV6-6 CASSFSLSGNTIYF TGTGCCAGCAGTTTCAGCCTCTCTGGAAACACCATATATTTT
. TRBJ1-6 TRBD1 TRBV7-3 CASSLTGVGSPLHF TGTGCCAGCAGTCTAACAGGGGTGGGTTCACCCCTCCACTTT
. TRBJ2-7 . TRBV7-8 CASSTQDYEQYF TGTGCCAGCAGCACTCAGGACTACGAGCAGTACTTC
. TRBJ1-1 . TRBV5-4 CASSFRLLNTEAFF TGTGCCAGCAGCTTTCGACTGCTGAACACTGAAGCTTTCTTT
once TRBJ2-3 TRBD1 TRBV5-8 CASSLSDRGTDTQYF TGTGCCAGCAGCTTGTCGGACAGGGGCACAGATACGCAGTATTTT
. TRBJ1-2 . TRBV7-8 CASSTRLEGACTF TGTGCCAGCAGCACGCGACTGGAAGGGGCGTGCACCTTC
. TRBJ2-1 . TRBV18 CASSPQGFEQFF TGTGCCAGCTCACCACAGGGTTTTGAGCAGTTCTTC
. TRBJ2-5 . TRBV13 CASSLGGQAASGQETQYF TGTGCCAGCAGCTTAGGGGGGCAGGCAGCCTCGGGCCAAGAGACCCAGTACTTC
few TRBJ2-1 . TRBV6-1 CASSEPPRNEQFF TGTGCCAGCAGTGAACCACCCCGCAATGAGCAGTTCTTC
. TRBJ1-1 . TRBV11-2 CASSLGGTRAEAFF TGTGCCAGCAGCTTAGGAGGGACGAGAGCTGAAGCTTTCTTT
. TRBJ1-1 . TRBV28 CASSLAGGADEAFF TGTGCCAGCAGTTTAGCGGGGGGCGCGGATGAAGCTTTCTTT
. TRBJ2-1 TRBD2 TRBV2 CASSPGLAPNEQFF TGTGCCAGCAGTCCTGGACTAGCGCCTAATGAGCAGTTCTTC
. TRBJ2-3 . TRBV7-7 CASSLEGGTQYF TGTGCTAGCAGCTTAGAGGGCGGTACGCAGTATTTT
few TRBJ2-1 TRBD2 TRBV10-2 CASRGTSGRAPYNEQFF TGCGCCAGCAGAGGGACTAGCGGGAGGGCGCCCTACAATGAGCAGTTCTTC
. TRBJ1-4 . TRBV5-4 CASSSAAGPTNEKLFF TGTGCCAGCAGCTCTGCCGCGGGTCCAACTAATGAAAAACTGTTTTTT
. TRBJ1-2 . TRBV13 CASSLAQGLSYTF TGTGCCAGCAGCTTAGCTCAGGGACTAAGCTACACCTTC